The next 18 T cell receptor beta chains were all read from a single sample in a study of cytomegalovirus exposure and HLA in healthy donors. Primers for the PCR totalled 60 Vbeta and 13 Jbeta. Libraries were prepared by immunoSEQ multiplex PCR; TCRdb keeps only in-frame clonotypes and omits some of them. The profile covers approximately 100,000 clones, with around 80% appearing a single time and about 4% taken by the ten largest. The material sequenced was PBMCs. The receptors originated from a female donor in good health and CMV-seropositive.

The chain recombines TRBV6-5 with TRBJ2-2, with D possibly being TRBD2 (6 bases). CDR1 is MNHEY and CDR2 is SVGAGI in the germline V gene. The CDR3 covers 15 residues. Trimming removed 7 bases from V and 6 bases from J, with 18 bases in between. CDR3 protein: CASTRTGAMAGELFF. CDR3 bases: TGTGCCAGCACCCGGACGGGAGCTATGGCCGGGGAGCTGTTTTTT.

The V and J genes are TRBV9 and TRBJ2-3, with D maybe TRBD2 (7 bases). Germline-derived CDR1 and CDR2 are SGDLS and YYNGEE. The V end was cut by 0 bases, the J end by 6 bases, with 11 bases between. The CDR3 runs 14 residues. CDR3 residues: CASSVGGGADTQYF. CDR3 coding DNA: TGTGCCAGCAGCGTAGGTGGGGGGGCGGATACGCAGTATTTT.

The chain employs TRBV7-2 and TRBJ2-3; D is perhaps TRBD2 (5 bases). The CDR3 contains 13 residues. Trimming shortened V by 1 base and J by 10 bases, and 12 bases separated the two germline ends. CDR1 is SGHTA, CDR2 FQGNSA, per germline. The CDR3 region has the DNA TGTGCCAGCAGCTTAGAGGCTAGCAAGTCGCAGTATTTT. Protein: CASSLEASKSQYF. Looking up the rest from reference TRBV7-2 and TRBJ2-3 gives the full variable domain: GAGVSQSPSNKVTEKGKDVELRCDPISGHTALYWYRQSLGQGLEFLIYFQGNSAPDKSGLPSDRFSAERTGGSVSTLTIQRTQQEDSAVYLCASSLEASKSQYFGPGTRLTVL.

The chain joins TRBV30 to TRBJ2-5; 10 bases fit TRBD2. V shed 0 bases, J shed 7 bases, and the junction held 5 bases outside the gene matches. Per germline, CDR1 GTSNPN and CDR2 SVGIG (reference sequence). CDR3 length equals 14 residues. The CDR3 is CAWSVLAGQGTQYF. The CDR3, as DNA: TGTGCCTGGAGTGTACTAGCGGGGCAGGGGACCCAGTACTTC.

The V and J genes are TRBV7-2 and TRBJ2-5, with 10 bases that match TRBD2. With 7 bases clipped from V and 4 bases from J, the junction kept 12 bases outside the gene matches. The CDR3 contains 16 residues. The germline V gene encodes CDR1 SGHTA and CDR2 FQGNSA. The CDR3 bases are TGTGCCAGCACCCTCTTTGTAGCGGGGGGCCCAGAGACCCAGTACTTC. Amino acids: CASTLFVAGGPETQYF.

J is TRBJ1-2 and V is TRBV6-1; D not resolved. Trimming left V 5 bases short and J 8 bases short, with 9 bases between. The CDR3 is 11 residues long. Germline assignment: CDR1 MNHNS and CDR2 SASEGT. The CDR3 region is CASSSHWGYTF. The DNA for the CDR3 is TGTGCCAGCAGTTCACATTGGGGCTACACCTTC.

V and J are TRBV7-2 and TRBJ2-7, with 8 bases matching TRBD1. Per the germline V gene, CDR1 is SGHTA and CDR2 is FQGNSA. CDR3 length: 13 residues. J was trimmed by 4 bases and V by 4 bases; bases with no gene match: 3. The CDR3, as DNA: TGTGCCAGCAGCTGGACAGGGCGGTACGAGCAGTACTTC. It specifies CASSWTGRYEQYF.

The chain is built from TRBV11-3 and TRBJ2-2; no reliable D call. Trimming took off 3 bases at V and 10 bases at J, with 12 bases between the two ends. Germline V gene sequence: CDR1 SGHNT, CDR2 YENEEA. CDR3 size: 13 residues. CDR3 DNA sequence: TGTGCCAGCAGCTTTGCCTCCACAGAGGAGCTGTTTTTT. Translation gives CASSFASTEELFF. The variable domain in full, completed from reference TRBV11-3 and TRBJ2-2, reads EAGVVQSPRYKIIEKKQPVAFWCNPISGHNTLYWYLQNLGQGPELLIRYENEEAVDDSQLPKDRFSAERLKGVDSTLKIQPAELGDSAVYLCASSFASTEELFFGEGSRLTVL.

J is TRBJ1-2 and V is TRBV5-6, with TRBD1 identical over 7 bases. The junction had 8 bases not matched to a gene; V was cut back by 4 bases and J by 5 bases. The CDR3 extends over 14 amino acids. Germline V gives CDR1 SGHDT, CDR2 YYEEEE. CDR3 sequence (DNA): TGTGCCAGCAGCGCCCCGGACAGGTGGTATGGCTACACCTTC. Protein sequence: CASSAPDRWYGYTF.

The V and J genes are TRBV6-1 and TRBJ2-5; D possibly corresponds to TRBD2 (5 bases). The CDR3 has 13 residues. The germline V and J ends were trimmed by 3 bases and 2 bases, with 7 bases remaining between them. CDR1 MNHNS and CDR2 SASEGT come from the germline V gene. CDR3 amino acids: CASSEPGQETQYF. The CDR3 DNA reads TGTGCCAGCAGTGAGCCGGGGCAAGAGACCCAGTACTTC.

This chain connects TRBV11-2 to TRBJ2-3; TRBD1 aligns across 8 bases. The germline gives CDR1 SGHAT, CDR2 FQNNGV. The CDR3 spans 15 residues. The trim removed 5 bases at V and 4 bases at J, leaving 8 bases unmatched. The CDR3 DNA reads as TGTGCCAGCAGCCGCCGGGACAGGCTTGCAGATACGCAGTATTTT. This gives the protein CASSRRDRLADTQYF.

This clone was seen only a few times. V gene TRBV19 combines with J gene TRBJ1-5; weak D call: TRBD1 (5 bases). V was trimmed by 1 base and J by 7 bases, leaving 20 bases between them. Germline CDR1 LNHDA, CDR2 SQIVND (reference sequence). The CDR3 is 17 residues long. The CDR3 loop reads CASSIAPIAGGGQPQHF. The CDR3 DNA follows: TGTGCCAGTAGTATAGCCCCCATCGCAGGTGGGGGGCAGCCCCAGCATTTT.

This chain connects TRBV5-4 to TRBJ1-3; 7 bases are a match to TRBD1. The CDR3 consists of 13 residues. Trimming took 9 bases from V and 2 from J; bases not matched to a gene: 5. Germline CDR1 reads SGHNT; CDR2 reads YYREEE (reference sequence). CDR3 nucleotide sequence: TGTGCCACACACACAGGGGCTGGAAACACCATATATTTT. Protein product: CATHTGAGNTIYF.

This clone was observed a single time. The chain links TRBV19 to TRBJ2-7; a weak D match, TRBD1 (5 bases). Trimming stripped 6 bases from V and 3 bases from J, with 33 bases between. The CDR3 spans 20 residues. Germline V gene sequence: CDR1 LNHDA, CDR2 SQIVND (reference sequence). CDR3: CASRHRIVGAGPTTYYEQYF. The DNA of the CDR3 is TGTGCCAGTAGACATAGGATCGTAGGGGCAGGACCCACCACATACTACGAGCAGTACTTC.

This clone has more than one count but fewer than ten. The V and J genes are TRBV7-2 and TRBJ1-1, with a tentative D call TRBD1 (5 bases). The CDR3 runs to 14 residues. V was trimmed by 4 bases and J by 5 bases, leaving 14 bases between them. Looked up from germline, CDR1 is SGHTA and CDR2 is FQGNSA. The CDR3, as DNA: TGTGCCAGCAGCTCGTCGTTCGGGGGGACTGAAGCTTTCTTT. This sequence encodes CASSSSFGGTEAFF.

The chain carries TRBV5-6 and TRBJ2-6; TRBD2 matches at 9 bases. Germline CDR1 is SGHDT and CDR2 is YYEEEE. V lost 4 bases, J lost 0 bases, and 11 bases stayed unmatched. CDR3 length: 19 amino acids. As DNA, the CDR3 is TGTGCCAGCAGCCCCCAGACTAGCGGATCGAGCTCTGGGGCCAACGTCCTGACTTTC. It translates to CASSPQTSGSSSGANVLTF.

This chain joins TRBV27 and TRBJ1-4, with 9 bases identical to TRBD1. The CDR3 loop spans 14 amino acids. J was trimmed by 6 bases and V by 5 bases; bases with no gene match: 4. CDR1 MNHEY and CDR2 SMNVEV come from the germline V gene (reference sequence). CDR3 coding DNA: TGTGCCAGCAGTCGGACAGGGGTGCATGAAAAACTGTTTTTT. Its translation: CASSRTGVHEKLFF. Together with reference TRBV27 and TRBJ1-4, the CDR3 gives the full variable domain: EAQVTQNPRYLITVTGKKLTVTCSQNMNHEYMSWYRQDPGLGLRQIYYSMNVEVTDKGDVPEGYKVSRKEKRNFPLILESPSPNQTSLYFCASSRTGVHEKLFFGSGTQLSVL.

This clone showed up just a few times. The rearrangement uses TRBV29-1 and TRBJ1-2, with 12 bases aligning to TRBD1. CDR3 size: 12 residues. J lost 8 bases, V lost 6 bases, and 4 bases had no gene match. In germline, CDR1 is SQVTM, CDR2 ANQGSEA. The CDR3 nucleotides read TGCAGCGTGGGACAGGGGGCGCAGGGCTACACCTTC. Its translation: CSVGQGAQGYTF.